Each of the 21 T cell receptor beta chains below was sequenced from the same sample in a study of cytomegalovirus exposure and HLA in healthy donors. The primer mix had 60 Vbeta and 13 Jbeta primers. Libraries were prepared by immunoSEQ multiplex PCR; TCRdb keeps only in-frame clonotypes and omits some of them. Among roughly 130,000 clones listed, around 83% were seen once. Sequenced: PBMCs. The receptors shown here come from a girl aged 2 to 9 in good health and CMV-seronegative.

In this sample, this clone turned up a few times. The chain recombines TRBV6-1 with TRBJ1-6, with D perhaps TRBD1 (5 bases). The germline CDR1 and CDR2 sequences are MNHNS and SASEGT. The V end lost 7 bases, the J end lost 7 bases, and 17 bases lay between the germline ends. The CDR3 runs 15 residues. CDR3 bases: TGTGCCAGCACCGAAGACGGGGGGAGCAATTCACCCCTCCACTTT. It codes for CASTEDGGSNSPLHF.

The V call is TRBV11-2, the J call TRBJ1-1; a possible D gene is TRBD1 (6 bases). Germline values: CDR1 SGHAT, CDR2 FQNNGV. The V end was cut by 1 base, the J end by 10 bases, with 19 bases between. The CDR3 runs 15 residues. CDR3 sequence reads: CASSLGAVGATRAFF. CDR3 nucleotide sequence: TGTGCCAGCAGCTTAGGAGCGGTGGGGGCGACCCGAGCTTTCTTT.

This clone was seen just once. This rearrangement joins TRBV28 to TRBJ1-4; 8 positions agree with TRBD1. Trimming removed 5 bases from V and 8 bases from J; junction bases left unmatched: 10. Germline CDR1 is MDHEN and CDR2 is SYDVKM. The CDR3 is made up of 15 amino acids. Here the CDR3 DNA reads TGTGCCAGCAGTCCTCAGACAGGGGTAAGGGAAAAACTGTTTTTT. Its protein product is CASSPQTGVREKLFF. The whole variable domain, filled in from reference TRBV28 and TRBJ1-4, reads DVKVTQSSRYLVKRTGEKVFLECVQDMDHENMFWYRQDPGLGLRLIYFSYDVKMKEKGDIPEGYSVSREKKERFSLILESASTNQTSMYLCASSPQTGVREKLFFGSGTQLSVL.

The CDR3 region has the DNA TGCGCCAGCTCCTACAGGGTGAACACTGAAGCTTTCTTT. Its protein is CASSYRVNTEAFF. The rearrangement links TRBV5-1 to TRBJ1-1, with a tentative D call TRBD1 (6 bases). Germline V gene data show CDR1 as SGHRS and CDR2 as YFSETQ. CDR3 length: 13 amino acids. The V end was cut by 7 bases, the J end by 0 bases, with 10 bases between.

The CDR3 DNA is TGTGCCAGCAACAAGTACTACAGGGAACTGAACACTGAAGCTTTCTTT. Protein product: CASNKYYRELNTEAFF. This chain joins TRBV21-1 and TRBJ1-1; no check of the table's D call, TRBD1, against the DNA was made. TRBV21-1 is a pseudogene segment. The CDR3 extends over 16 amino acids.

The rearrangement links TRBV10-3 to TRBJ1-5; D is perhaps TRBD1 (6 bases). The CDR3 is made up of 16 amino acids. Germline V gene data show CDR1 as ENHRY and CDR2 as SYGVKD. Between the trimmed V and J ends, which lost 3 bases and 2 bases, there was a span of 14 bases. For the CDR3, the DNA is TGTGCCATCAGTGAAGAACAGGGCTGGGGCAATCAGCCCCAGCATTTT. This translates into CAISEEQGWGNQPQHF.

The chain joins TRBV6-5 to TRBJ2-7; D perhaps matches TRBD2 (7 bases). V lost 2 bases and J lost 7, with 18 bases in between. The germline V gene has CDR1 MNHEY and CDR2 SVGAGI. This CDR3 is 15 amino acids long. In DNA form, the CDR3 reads TGTGCCAGCAGTTACGTGGGGGGGCCCGAGAAAGAGCAGTACTTC. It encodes CASSYVGGPEKEQYF.

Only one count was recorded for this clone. The CDR3 sequence: CASSFWGQGNQPQHF. The CDR3 DNA sequence: TGTGCCAGCAGTTTTTGGGGCCAGGGCAATCAGCCCCAGCATTTT. This chain joins TRBV27 and TRBJ1-5, with D possibly being TRBD1 (5 bases). V gave up 3 bases and J gave up 2 bases, with 11 bases separating them. This CDR3 contains 15 residues. Per germline, CDR1 MNHEY and CDR2 SMNVEV (reference sequence).

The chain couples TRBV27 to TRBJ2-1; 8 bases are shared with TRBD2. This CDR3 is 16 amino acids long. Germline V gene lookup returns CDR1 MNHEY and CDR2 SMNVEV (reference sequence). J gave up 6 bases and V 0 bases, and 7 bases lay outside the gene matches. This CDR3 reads CASSLSLSGSSNEQFF. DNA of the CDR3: TGTGCCAGCAGTTTATCGTTGAGCGGGAGTAGCAATGAGCAGTTCTTC.

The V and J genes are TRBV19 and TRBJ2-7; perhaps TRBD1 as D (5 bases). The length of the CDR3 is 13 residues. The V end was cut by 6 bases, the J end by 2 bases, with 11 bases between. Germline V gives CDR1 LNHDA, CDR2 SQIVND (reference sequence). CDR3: CASSPQATYEQYF. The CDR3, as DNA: TGTGCCAGTAGCCCACAGGCTACCTACGAGCAGTACTTC. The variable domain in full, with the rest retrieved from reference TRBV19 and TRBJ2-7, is DGGITQSPKYLFRKEGQNVTLSCEQNLNHDAMYWYRQDPGQGLRLIYYSQIVNDFQKGDIAEGYSVSREKKESFPLTVTSAQKNPTAFYLCASSPQATYEQYFGPGTRLTVT.

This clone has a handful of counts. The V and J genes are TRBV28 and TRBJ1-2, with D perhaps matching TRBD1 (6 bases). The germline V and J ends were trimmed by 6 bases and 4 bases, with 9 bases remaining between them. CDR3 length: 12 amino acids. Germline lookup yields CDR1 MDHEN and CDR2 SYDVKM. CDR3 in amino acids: CASSQGGYGYTF. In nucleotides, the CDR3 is TGTGCCAGCAGCCAAGGGGGCTATGGCTACACCTTC.

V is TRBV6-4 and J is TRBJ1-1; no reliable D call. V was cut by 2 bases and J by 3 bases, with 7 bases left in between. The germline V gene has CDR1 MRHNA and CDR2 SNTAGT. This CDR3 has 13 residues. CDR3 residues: CASSDEQHTEAFF. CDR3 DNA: TGTGCCAGCAGTGACGAACAGCACACTGAAGCTTTCTTT.

The CDR3 DNA is TGTGCCAGCAGTTACATGGCAGGGGACCCCTACGAGCAGTACTTC. Translating it yields CASSYMAGDPYEQYF. The chain combines TRBV6-5 with TRBJ2-7; D may be TRBD1 (6 bases). V shed 2 bases and J shed 2 bases, with 13 bases lying between them. This CDR3 has 15 amino acids. The germline gives CDR1 MNHEY, CDR2 SVGAGI.

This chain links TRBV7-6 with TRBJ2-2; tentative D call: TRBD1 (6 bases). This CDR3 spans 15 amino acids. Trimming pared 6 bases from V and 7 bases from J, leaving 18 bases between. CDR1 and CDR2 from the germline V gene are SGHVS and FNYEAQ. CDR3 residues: CASSSVGQGYGELFF. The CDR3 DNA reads TGTGCCAGCAGTTCTGTGGGGCAGGGGTACGGGGAGCTGTTTTTT.

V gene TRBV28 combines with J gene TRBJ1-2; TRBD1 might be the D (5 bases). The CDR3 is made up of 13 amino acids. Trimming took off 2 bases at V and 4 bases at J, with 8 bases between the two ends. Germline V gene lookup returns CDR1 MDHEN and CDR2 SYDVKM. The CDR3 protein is CASSLGGLYGYTF. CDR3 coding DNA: TGTGCCAGCAGTTTAGGGGGACTCTATGGCTACACCTTC.

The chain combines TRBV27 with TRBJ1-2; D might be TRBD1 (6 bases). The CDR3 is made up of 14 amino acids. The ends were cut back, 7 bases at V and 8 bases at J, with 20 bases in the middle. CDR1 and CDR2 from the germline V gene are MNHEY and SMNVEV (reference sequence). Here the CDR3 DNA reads TGTGCCAGCACGGGAGCGGGGCGGACAGACGGCTACACCTTC. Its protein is CASTGAGRTDGYTF.

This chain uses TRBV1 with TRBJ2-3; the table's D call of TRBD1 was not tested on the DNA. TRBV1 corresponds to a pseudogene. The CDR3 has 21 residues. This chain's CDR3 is CTSSQPPRGQILGICTDTQYF. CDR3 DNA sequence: TGCACCAGCAGCCAACCCCCTAGGGGGCAAATACTAGGGATATGCACAGATACGCAGTATTTT.

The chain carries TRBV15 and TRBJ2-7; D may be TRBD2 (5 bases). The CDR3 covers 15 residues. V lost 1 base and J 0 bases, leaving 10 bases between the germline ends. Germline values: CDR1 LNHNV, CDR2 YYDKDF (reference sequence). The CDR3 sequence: CATSRGLGSSYEQYF. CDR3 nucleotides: TGTGCCACCAGCAGAGGGTTGGGGAGCTCCTACGAGCAGTACTTC.

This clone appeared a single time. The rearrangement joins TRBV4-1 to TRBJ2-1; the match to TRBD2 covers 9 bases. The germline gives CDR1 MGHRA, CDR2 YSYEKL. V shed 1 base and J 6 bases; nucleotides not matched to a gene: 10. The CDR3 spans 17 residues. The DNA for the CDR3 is TGCGCCAGCAGCCAAGGGCTTGGCGGGGGGGCCCGCAATGAGCAGTTCTTC. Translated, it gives CASSQGLGGGARNEQFF.

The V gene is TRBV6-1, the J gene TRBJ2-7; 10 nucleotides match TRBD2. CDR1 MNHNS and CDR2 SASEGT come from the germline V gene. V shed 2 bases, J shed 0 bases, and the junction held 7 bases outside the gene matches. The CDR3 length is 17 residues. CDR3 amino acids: CASSELASGGSSYEQYF. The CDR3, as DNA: TGTGCCAGCAGTGAACTGGCTAGCGGGGGTAGCTCCTACGAGCAGTACTTC.

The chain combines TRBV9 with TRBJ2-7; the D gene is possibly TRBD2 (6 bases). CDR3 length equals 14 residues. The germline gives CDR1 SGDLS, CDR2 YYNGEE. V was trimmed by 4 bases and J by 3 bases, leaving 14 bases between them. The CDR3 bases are TGTGCCAGCAGCCCGGGGGTTGGGGGCTACGAGCAGTACTTC. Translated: CASSPGVGGYEQYF.